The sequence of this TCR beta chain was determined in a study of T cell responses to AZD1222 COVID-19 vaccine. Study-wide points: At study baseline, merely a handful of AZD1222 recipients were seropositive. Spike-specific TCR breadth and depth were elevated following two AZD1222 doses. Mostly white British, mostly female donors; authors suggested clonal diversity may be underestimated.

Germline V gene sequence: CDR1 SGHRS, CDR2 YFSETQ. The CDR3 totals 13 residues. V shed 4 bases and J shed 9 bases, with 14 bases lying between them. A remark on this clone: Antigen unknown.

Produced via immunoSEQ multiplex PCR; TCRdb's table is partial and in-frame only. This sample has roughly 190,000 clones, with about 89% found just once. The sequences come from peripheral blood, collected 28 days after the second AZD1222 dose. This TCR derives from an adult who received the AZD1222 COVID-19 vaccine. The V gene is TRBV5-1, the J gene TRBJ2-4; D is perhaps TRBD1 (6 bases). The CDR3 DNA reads TGCGCCAGCAGCCTGGGGGACACCAGCATTCAGTACTTC. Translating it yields CASSLGDTSIQYF.